This T cell receptor (beta chain) was sequenced during a study of OX40 agonist ivuxolimab in advanced cancers. Study information: Six ivuxolimab dose levels, 0.01 to 10 mg/kg, were given intravenously every 2 weeks. The dose-escalation cohort was approximately 84% male, with a mean age of around 60 years, ranging roughly 23 to 90.

Overall study results and limits: No antigen was identified for the clonally expanded peripheral T cells. Compared with CD4+, CD8+ T cells on average had more expanded clones.

Trimming took off 1 base at V and 1 base at J, with 4 bases between the two ends. The CDR3 sequence is 13 residues long. Germline-derived CDR1 and CDR2 are LNHDA and SQIVND (reference sequence). Generated by immunoSEQ multiplex PCR, the TCRdb table keeps only in-frame clones and is missing some. The table has 50,000 to 75,000 clones, 87% seen once; the top ten hold 0.35%. This clone showed up just once. Its antigen is not known. This TCR was sampled from an adult with an advanced solid tumor such as melanoma, head and neck, liver or kidney cancer. V gene TRBV19 combines with J gene TRBJ1-1; D is undetermined. The specimen was CD4+ or CD8+ T cells sorted from blood, collected in a trial of the OX40 agonist ivuxolimab. CDR3: CASSIAQNTEAFF. CDR3 nucleotide sequence: TGTGCCAGTAGTATAGCACAGAACACTGAAGCTTTCTTT.